This T cell receptor (beta chain) appears in the sequencing data of a study of T cell repertoires in cytomegalovirus infection. For the study at large: Public TCR beta signature analysis indicated the presence of both CMV infection and matching HLA type.

Each CDR3 protein gets one entry after TCRdb re-called the reads with MiXCR. In the table there are 200,000 to 300,000 distinct CDR3 sequences, roughly 6.5% of which are singletons. The germline V gene encodes CDR1 KGHSH and CDR2 LQKENI. The germline V and J ends were trimmed by 6 bases and 4 bases, with 18 bases remaining between them. This CDR3 has 15 amino acids. This clonotype has a handful of counts. The antigen is not known. Study results and caveats: There were HLA-C-restricted CMV-specific TCR beta clonotypes dominating the ex vivo response.

Input material: PBMCs. The clonotype comes from a human donor in good health (CMV status not recorded). Some clones in this sample may be carry-over from other donors' samples. This chain joins TRBV18 and TRBJ1-2; D is undetermined. CDR3 nucleotide sequence: TGTGCCAGCTCGGTTCAACGGATAGATGTCTATGGCTACACCTTC. It codes for CASSVQRIDVYGYTF. Full variable domain (rest looked up from reference TRBV18 and TRBJ1-2): NAGVMQNPRHLVRRRGQEARLRCSPMKGHSHVYWYRQLPEEGLKFMVYLQKENIIDESGMPKERFSAEFPKEGPSILRIQQVVRGDSAAYFCASSVQRIDVYGYTFGSGTRLTVV.